The entry that follows covers one TCR beta chain sequence. A clone one base away is much larger, so this may be a read error. CDR1 is LGHNA and CDR2 is YSLEER in the germline V gene. The CDR3 length is 15 residues. This entry belongs to a study of tumor-infiltrating lymphocytes in primary liver carcinoma. About the research overall: Every patient in the cohort had a primary liver carcinoma. That carcinoma was treated by surgical resection. Staged T1-T3 N0M0, the tumors had sizes that ranged from roughly 4.2 to 10 cm across.

From 500 to 600 ng of total RNA, TCR beta-specific cDNA was reverse-transcribed using a constant-region primer. Three nested multiplex PCR rounds of slightly modified ARM-PCR generated TCR beta libraries. The first two PCR rounds used TRBV1-TRBV30 primers with a Cbeta primer, roughly 10 cycles each. TCRdb re-analysed the multiplex PCR reads in MiXCR, keeping a single row per CDR3 protein. The sample includes 310,000 or so distinct CDR3 sequences, almost 60% of them seen just once. Out of unsorted whole blood came the blood RNA, and germline DNA was extracted as well. The study enrolled treatment-naive patients with chronic HBV infection. Four milliliters of peripheral blood were gathered ahead of the operation.

The sequenced sample consisted of peripheral blood. The TCR was taken from a woman in her twenties or thirties with primary liver carcinoma and hepatitis B virus infection. The V gene is TRBV4-3, the J gene TRBJ2-7; D not resolved. CDR3 DNA sequence: TGCGCCAACAGCCAAGGCCGCCAGGCTCGCGCCGAGCAGTACTTC. Amino acids: CANSQGRQARAEQYF.